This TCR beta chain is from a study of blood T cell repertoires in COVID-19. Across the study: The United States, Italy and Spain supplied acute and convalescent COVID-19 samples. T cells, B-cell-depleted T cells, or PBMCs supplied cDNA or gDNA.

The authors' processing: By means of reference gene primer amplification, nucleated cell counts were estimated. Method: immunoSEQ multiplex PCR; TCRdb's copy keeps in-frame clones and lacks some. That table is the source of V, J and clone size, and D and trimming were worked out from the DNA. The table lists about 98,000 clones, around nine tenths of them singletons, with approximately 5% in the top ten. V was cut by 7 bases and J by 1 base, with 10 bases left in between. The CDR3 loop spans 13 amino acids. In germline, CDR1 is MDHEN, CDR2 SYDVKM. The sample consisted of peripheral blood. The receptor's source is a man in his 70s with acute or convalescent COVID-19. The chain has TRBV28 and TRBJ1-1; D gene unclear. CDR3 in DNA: TGTGCCAGCACCATGGGAGGGAACACTGAAGCTTTCTTT. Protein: CASTMGGNTEAFF.